This T cell receptor beta chain comes out of a study of Graves' ophthalmopathy and Graves' hyperthyroidism. In the study overall: Peripheral blood sampling occurred at initial diagnosis, before any treatment.

RNA transcripts provided the template for amplifying TCR beta CDR3 regions. HTBI primers primed a first-round RT-PCR, and a second-round multiplex PCR followed. From the multiplex PCR reads, TCRdb called clonotypes with MiXCR, one entry per CDR3 protein. Among a few hundred thousand distinct CDR3 sequences listed, roughly 15% were seen once. This CDR3 spans 13 amino acids. The germline V gene encodes CDR1 MNHEY and CDR2 SMNVEV (reference sequence). Trimming cost V 5 bases and J 0 bases, with 7 bases left between them. Regarding the study as a whole: Most clonotypes expanded in thyroid above 0.001 frequency were present in blood too.

The sample holds many counts of this clonotype. The target antigen is unknown. None of the included patients had other autoimmune diseases, uncontrolled infections, pregnancy or lactation, as these led to exclusion. The PBMC fraction was derived from about 9.2 ml of fresh peripheral blood. The rearrangement uses TRBV27 and TRBJ1-1; D is uncertain. Sequencing used peripheral blood. This TCR came from an adult woman with stable Graves' hyperthyroidism. CDR3 DNA: TGTGCCAGCAGTAGAGGGATGAACACTGAAGCTTTCTTT. Residues: CASSRGMNTEAFF.